The clone carrying this T cell receptor (beta chain) was seen a few times. From the RT-PCR reads, TCRdb called clonotypes with MiXCR, one entry per CDR3 protein. This table holds over 650,000 distinct CDR3 sequences, about 18% found once. The source of the sample is a study of response to subunit inactivated influenza vaccine. The germline V gene has CDR1 SGHRS and CDR2 YFSETQ. V shed 3 bases and J 9 bases; nucleotides not matched to a gene: 9. This CDR3 comprises 15 residues. The sample here was PBMCs from blood, taken about 5 days after vaccination. This receptor was taken from a man in his forties or fifties who received an inactivated influenza vaccine. This rearrangement joins TRBV5-1 to TRBJ2-1, with 10 bases that match TRBD1. The CDR3 sequence: CASSSGQGSPFEQFF. In DNA, the CDR3 is TGCGCCAGCAGCTCGGGACAGGGGTCTCCTTTTGAGCAGTTCTTC.